The 24 T cell receptor beta chains below were found in one sample sequenced in a study of T cell repertoires and HLA-DP antigens. Their antigen targets remain unknown. Data came from immunoSEQ multiplex PCR; TCRdb stores just in-frame clones and leaves some out. The sample has about 110,000 clones; more than 85% are singletons. Sequences were obtained from CD4+ T cells from PBMCs. Every receptor here comes from a woman aged 18-29 years in good health and CMV-seronegative.

The gene calls are TRBV7-3 and TRBJ1-1, with 7 bases that match TRBD1. The V gene's germline CDR1 is SGHTA and CDR2 FQGTGA. This CDR3 comprises 14 residues. V lost 2 bases, J lost 5 bases, and 5 bases stayed unmatched. CDR3 bases: TGTGCCAGCAGCTTACAGGGGGGTCAAACTGAAGCTTTCTTT. It yields the protein CASSLQGGQTEAFF.

The chain has TRBV28 and TRBJ1-1; D perhaps matches TRBD1 (5 bases). V lost 0 bases and J lost 3, with 11 bases in between. The CDR3 covers 15 residues. Germline lookup yields CDR1 MDHEN and CDR2 SYDVKM. CDR3 amino acids: CASSLWRRGDTEAFF. The DNA of the CDR3 is TGTGCCAGCAGTTTATGGAGGAGGGGAGACACTGAAGCTTTCTTT.

This chain links TRBV28 with TRBJ1-6; 7 bases agree with TRBD1. After removal of 7 bases from V and 7 bases from J, the junction contained 13 bases not matched to a gene. Germline V gene lookup returns CDR1 MDHEN and CDR2 SYDVKM. CDR3 length: 16 amino acids. In nucleotides, the CDR3 is TGTGCCAGCACCTCTCTGGGGGAACAGGGGAATTCACCCCTCCACTTT. It encodes CASTSLGEQGNSPLHF. The full variable domain, its missing parts supplied by reference TRBV28 and TRBJ1-6, is DVKVTQSSRYLVKRTGEKVFLECVQDMDHENMFWYRQDPGLGLRLIYFSYDVKMKEKGDIPEGYSVSREKKERFSLILESASTNQTSMYLCASTSLGEQGNSPLHFGNGTRLTVT.

The V and J genes are TRBV19 and TRBJ2-2, with TRBD1 matching over 11 bases. V dropped 2 bases and J dropped 7; count of bases not matched to a gene: 9. Germline CDR1 and CDR2: LNHDA and SQIVND (reference sequence). This CDR3 has 17 amino acids. CDR3: CASSILRGQGAVGELFF. The CDR3 nucleotides are TGTGCCAGTAGTATACTAAGAGGACAGGGGGCGGTCGGGGAGCTGTTTTTT.

This clone was seen once. J is TRBJ2-3 and V is TRBV5-1, with no clear D. The CDR3 is made up of 14 amino acids. V lost 3 bases to trimming and J lost 6 bases, with 14 bases between them. Germline V lookup: CDR1 SGHRS, CDR2 YFSETQ. The CDR3 is CASSSQSWVDTQYF. As DNA, the CDR3 is TGCGCCAGCAGCTCCCAAAGCTGGGTGGATACGCAGTATTTT.

This sequence joins TRBV28 and TRBJ1-3; a weak D match, TRBD1 (5 bases). This CDR3 has 17 amino acids. From germline, CDR1 is MDHEN and CDR2 SYDVKM. V lost 3 bases, J lost 0 bases, and 15 bases lay in between. The CDR3 sequence: CASSFLDTLYSGNTIYF. In nucleotides, the CDR3 is TGTGCCAGCAGTTTCTTGGACACCTTGTACTCTGGAAACACCATATATTTT.

The rearrangement joins TRBV5-6 to TRBJ2-3, with 9 positions matching TRBD1. The CDR3 runs to 15 residues. Germline V lookup: CDR1 SGHDT, CDR2 YYEEEE. The V segment lost 4 bases and the J segment 5 bases; nucleotides outside the gene matches: 8. The CDR3 DNA follows: TGTGCCAGCAGCCCCCAACAGGGGGCCGGAGATACGCAGTATTTT. Translated: CASSPQQGAGDTQYF.

The chain carries TRBV9 and TRBJ2-5, with D perhaps matching TRBD2 (7 bases). The V gene lost 0 bases and the J gene lost 1 base, with 16 bases spanning the gap. Germline assignment: CDR1 SGDLS and CDR2 YYNGEE. The CDR3 has 17 amino acids. In DNA form, the CDR3 reads TGTGCCAGCAGCGTAGGACGGAGGGCGGGGGCCCAAGAGACCCAGTACTTC. Its protein is CASSVGRRAGAQETQYF.

The chain links TRBV9 to TRBJ2-2; the match to TRBD2 covers 9 bases. The CDR3 covers 17 residues. Trimming at V came to 0 bases and at J to 0 bases, leaving 3 bases not matched to a gene. The germline V gene has CDR1 SGDLS and CDR2 YYNGEE. CDR3 in DNA: TGTGCCAGCAGCGTAGGTGGCGGGAGGGCGAACACCGGGGAGCTGTTTTTT. The encoded protein is CASSVGGGRANTGELFF.

The V call is TRBV30, the J call TRBJ1-5, with 10 bases fitting TRBD1. This CDR3 has 12 residues. Germline lookup yields CDR1 GTSNPN and CDR2 SVGIG (reference sequence). V dropped 3 bases and J dropped 7; count of bases not matched to a gene: 0. CDR3 region: CAWRDRGQPQHF. In DNA form, the CDR3 reads TGTGCCTGGAGGGACAGGGGGCAGCCCCAGCATTTT.

V usage is TRBV6-5 and J usage is TRBJ2-5; 7 bases agree with TRBD1. Germline CDR1 reads MNHEY; CDR2 reads SVGAGI. The CDR3 extends over 13 amino acids. J lost 4 bases, V lost 5 bases, and 4 bases had no gene match. The CDR3 DNA sequence: TGTGCCAGCAGTCGGGACAGCAGAGAGACCCAGTACTTC. It specifies CASSRDSRETQYF.

The chain has TRBV5-1 and TRBJ2-7; tentatively, D is TRBD1 or TRBD2 (5 bases each). Germline loops: CDR1 SGHRS, CDR2 YFSETQ. The V and J ends lost 0 bases and 0 bases respectively, with 10 bases between them. The CDR3 loop spans 15 amino acids. The CDR3 DNA reads as TGCGCCAGCAGCTTGGGGGGGAAGAGCTCCTACGAGCAGTACGTC. Translated, it gives CASSLGGKSSYEQYV.

This clone was seen once. This rearrangement joins TRBV7-3 to TRBJ2-1, with TRBD2 matching over 9 bases. Germline values: CDR1 SGHTA, CDR2 FQGTGA. CDR3 length: 17 amino acids. The junction had 7 bases not matched to a gene; V was cut back by 0 bases and J by 4 bases. The CDR3 loop reads CASSLTRAGGSYNEQFF. The DNA for the CDR3 is TGTGCCAGCAGCTTAACGAGGGCGGGAGGGTCGTACAATGAGCAGTTCTTC.

Here the CDR3 DNA reads TGTGCCACCAGCACCCCTGGGGGGGGGAGGTCCGGGGAGCTGTTTTTT. As protein: CATSTPGGGRSGELFF. The V and J genes are TRBV15 and TRBJ2-2; 7 nucleotides agree with TRBD2. CDR3 length equals 16 residues. J lost 6 bases, V lost 4 bases, and 11 bases had no gene match. CDR1 and CDR2 from the germline V gene are LNHNV and YYDKDF (reference sequence).

This chain links TRBV5-5 with TRBJ1-3; 9 positions match TRBD1. Per germline, CDR1 SGHKS and CDR2 YYEKEE (reference sequence). Trimming at V came to 1 base and at J to 7 bases, leaving 15 bases not matched to a gene. The CDR3 spans 18 residues. CDR3 sequence: CASSLLLSNRGLRNTIYF. The CDR3 bases are TGTGCCAGCAGCTTGCTTCTCAGTAACAGGGGGCTACGGAACACCATATATTTT.

CDR3 nucleotides: TGTGCCAGCAGACGAGTGAGCACAGATACGCAGTATTTT. This encodes CASRRVSTDTQYF. This sequence joins TRBV6-5 and TRBJ2-3, with D unclear. Germline V gives CDR1 MNHEY, CDR2 SVGAGI. This CDR3 comprises 13 residues. V lost 6 bases, J lost 0 bases, and 7 bases lay in between.

As regards this clone: Other DNA sequences of this sample code for an identical CDR3. The CDR3 DNA is TGCGCCAGCAGCCAACAATTGGTCAGGGCCACTGGGGAGCTGTTTTTT. Amino acids: CASSQQLVRATGELFF. The chain is built from TRBV4-1 and TRBJ2-2; perhaps TRBD1 as D (5 bases). V was pared by 2 bases and J by 8 bases, with 18 bases between. The germline V gene encodes CDR1 MGHRA and CDR2 YSYEKL. The length of the CDR3 is 16 residues.

V is TRBV30 and J is TRBJ1-2; TRBD1 matches at 8 bases. V shed 2 bases, J shed 7 bases, and the junction held 9 bases outside the gene matches. The germline V gene encodes CDR1 GTSNPN and CDR2 SVGIG (reference sequence). The CDR3 sequence is 14 residues long. This CDR3 reads CAWSHVDRAGGYTF. DNA of the CDR3: TGTGCCTGGAGTCACGTGGACAGGGCAGGTGGCTACACCTTC.

This clone appeared a single time. J is TRBJ2-7 and V is TRBV30, with TRBD2 matching 7 bases. V was pared by 0 bases and J by 0 bases, with 5 bases of the junction left unmatched. Per the germline V gene, CDR1 is GTSNPN and CDR2 is SVGIG (reference sequence). The CDR3 has 15 amino acids. The CDR3 loop reads CAWSVRWGGSYEQYF. The CDR3 DNA is TGTGCCTGGAGTGTACGGTGGGGGGGCTCCTACGAGCAGTACTTC.

As to this clone: The same CDR3 can be traced to other DNA sequences in this sample. The chain employs TRBV7-9 and TRBJ2-3, with unresolved D. This CDR3 region has 13 residues. V was shortened by 8 bases and J by 1 base, with 10 bases between the two germline ends. The germline V gene has CDR1 SEHNR and CDR2 FQNEAQ (reference sequence). CDR3 protein: CASAPLGTDTQYF. The CDR3 DNA is TGTGCCAGCGCCCCCCTGGGCACAGATACGCAGTATTTT.

V is TRBV12-2 and J is TRBJ2-7; no check of the table's D call, TRBD1, against the DNA was made. TRBV12-2 is recorded as a pseudogene. The CDR3 spans 14 residues. CDR3 protein: CASRRTGVAYEQYV. In nucleotides, the CDR3 is TGTGCAAGTCGCCGGACAGGGGTGGCCTACGAGCAGTACGTC.

The genes are TRBV7-9 and TRBJ1-4; D is undetermined. V was pared by 5 bases and J by 4 bases, with 14 bases between. The CDR3 contains 15 residues. Germline-derived CDR1 and CDR2 are SEHNR and FQNEAQ (reference sequence). CDR3 sequence (DNA): TGTGCCAGCAGCCCCCAAATCCTGTTTAATGAAAAACTGTTTTTT. It encodes CASSPQILFNEKLFF.

The CDR3 DNA reads TGTGCCAGCAGCTTAGGGGTTCACACCGGGGAGCTGTTTTTT. Amino acids: CASSLGVHTGELFF. V is TRBV7-2 and J is TRBJ2-2, with no clear D. The CDR3 is 14 residues long. CDR1 is SGHTA and CDR2 is FQGNSA in the germline V gene. V was cut by 1 base and J by 3 bases, with 6 bases left in between.

A few counts support this clone. J is TRBJ2-6 and V is TRBV7-2; maybe TRBD1 (5 bases). With 3 bases removed from V and 3 bases from J, the gap between germline ends came to 9 bases. This CDR3 is 15 amino acids long. Germline loops: CDR1 SGHTA, CDR2 FQGNSA. The CDR3 DNA is TGTGCCAGCAGCTTTACAGGTTTTGGGGCCAACGTCCTGACTTTC. Protein sequence: CASSFTGFGANVLTF.